The sequence of this T cell receptor beta chain was determined in a study of graft-versus-host responses after intestinal transplantation. Study in general: Every transplant recipient was induced with anti-thymocyte globulin, then maintained on tacrolimus and steroids for about 3 years.

Whole-study findings and limits: Allograft graft-versus-host to host-versus-graft clonal ratios ran high in patients with graft-donor T cell macrochimerism. GvH clones were identified in recipient marrow, with some first appearing in ileum or blood.

Graft tissue was processed to release intraepithelial and lamina propria lymphocytes. To note about this clone: Its antigen is not known.

The assay was immunoSEQ multiplex PCR, and TCRdb's table has in-frame clones only and misses some. This table holds tens of thousands of clones, about nine tenths found once. The TCR was taken from a human patient who received an intestinal transplant, so some T cells may come from the graft donor. The sample consisted of ileum tissue, taken approximately 56 weeks after transplant.

Written as DNA, the CDR3 is TGTGCCAGCAGCTTAGGTTTGGCAGGGGACCAAGAGACCCAGTACTTC. Translation: CASSLGLAGDQETQYF. The chain couples TRBV11-2 to TRBJ2-5, with a possible D match to TRBD1 (6 bases). The CDR3 loop spans 16 amino acids. Per germline, CDR1 SGHAT and CDR2 FQNNGV. The V gene lost 1 base and the J gene lost 0 bases, with 12 bases spanning the gap.